One sample yielded the 18 T cell receptor beta chains listed below, sequenced in a study of OX40 agonist ivuxolimab in advanced cancers. The method was the immunoSEQ multiplex PCR assay. Not all clones reach the TCRdb copy of this immuneACCESS table, which keeps in-frame sequences only. Checked studies attribute under half of the gap to unresolved V genes and leave the rest unexplained. The sample yields 55,000 to 90,000 clones; 75% to 90% were counted once. Of the sample, over 0.4% falls within the top ten clones. Sequencing used CD4+ or CD8+ T cells sorted from blood, obtained in a trial of the OX40 agonist ivuxolimab. All receptors come from an adult with an advanced solid tumor such as melanoma, head and neck, liver or kidney cancer.

The V gene is TRBV14, the J gene TRBJ1-1, with unresolved D. Looked up from germline, CDR1 is SGHDN and CDR2 is FVKESK. The CDR3 contains 15 residues. Deletions cut 1 base from V and 3 bases from J, with 12 bases between. The CDR3 DNA sequence: TGTGCCAGCAGCCAAGGGAAGTTTCGGGACACTGAAGCTTTCTTT. Its protein product is CASSQGKFRDTEAFF.

This clone was picked up a small number of times. The genes are TRBV2 and TRBJ1-2; D remains unclear. CDR1 is SNHLY, CDR2 FYNNEI, per germline. The V and J ends lost 5 bases and 0 bases respectively, with 7 bases between them. This CDR3 comprises 13 residues. This CDR3 is CASSPSPNYGYTF. The CDR3 coding sequence is TGTGCCAGCAGTCCGAGCCCTAACTATGGCTACACCTTC.

This chain uses TRBV6-1 with TRBJ1-2; weak D call: TRBD1 (5 bases). Germline CDR1 is MNHNS and CDR2 is SASEGT. This CDR3 has 15 residues. V lost 2 bases and J 0 bases, leaving 10 bases between the germline ends. CDR3 nucleotide sequence: TGTGCCAGCAGTGAATTACAGGACTCTAACTATGGCTACACCTTC. Encoded protein: CASSELQDSNYGYTF.

This clone was counted between two and nine times. This chain connects TRBV18 to TRBJ1-6; no firm D call. The CDR3 is 15 residues long. V lost 4 bases to trimming and J lost 8 bases, with 15 bases between them. Germline lookup yields CDR1 KGHSH and CDR2 LQKENI. The CDR3 sequence: CASSLSTFGDSPLHF. CDR3 DNA sequence: TGTGCCAGCTCACTCAGTACTTTCGGGGATTCACCCCTCCACTTT.

This clone was detected only a few times. The J gene is TRBJ2-7, the V gene TRBV5-1, with D perhaps TRBD1 or TRBD2 (5 bases each). Germline assignment: CDR1 SGHRS and CDR2 YFSETQ. The V end was cut by 4 bases, the J end by 3 bases, with 14 bases between. The CDR3 totals 14 residues. The chain's CDR3 is CASSRDGSVYEQYV. The CDR3 DNA follows: TGCGCCAGCAGCCGGGACGGGTCCGTCTACGAGCAGTACGTC.

The CDR3: CASSVRDRGTQPQHF. The CDR3 bases are TGTGCCAGCAGTGTCCGGGACAGGGGGACTCAGCCCCAGCATTTT. The chain links TRBV6-1 to TRBJ1-5; 11 bases fit TRBD1. The length of the CDR3 is 15 residues. V was pared by 4 bases and J by 6 bases, with 5 bases of the junction left unmatched. CDR1 is MNHNS and CDR2 is SASEGT in the germline V gene.

The CDR3 loop is CASRAGTVSSYNSPLHF. The CDR3 bases are TGTGCCAGCAGGGCGGGGACAGTCAGCTCCTATAATTCACCCCTCCACTTT. The rearrangement uses TRBV28 and TRBJ1-6; 7 bases match TRBD1. The CDR3 length is 17 residues. Germline lookup yields CDR1 MDHEN and CDR2 SYDVKM. With V trimmed by 6 bases and J by 0 bases, 8 bases remained unmatched.

The gene calls are TRBV28 and TRBJ2-3; 9 bases are shared with TRBD2. Unmatched junction bases numbered 3, after V lost 4 bases and J lost 4 bases. CDR1 and CDR2 (germline): MDHEN, SYDVKM. CDR3 length: 14 residues. The CDR3 loop is CASSSRTSADTQYF. In DNA, the CDR3 is TGTGCCAGCAGTTCCCGGACTAGCGCAGATACGCAGTATTTT. Full variable domain (remainder filled in from reference TRBV28 and TRBJ2-3): DVKVTQSSRYLVKRTGEKVFLECVQDMDHENMFWYRQDPGLGLRLIYFSYDVKMKEKGDIPEGYSVSREKKERFSLILESASTNQTSMYLCASSSRTSADTQYFGPGTRLTVL.

Points on this clone: Other DNA sequences in the sample encode the same CDR3. V is TRBV5-1 and J is TRBJ1-1; maybe TRBD1 (6 bases). This CDR3 is 14 amino acids long. The germline CDR1 and CDR2 sequences are SGHRS and YFSETQ. V dropped 0 bases and J dropped 4 bases, with 10 bases sitting between them. The CDR3 DNA reads TGCGCCAGCAGCTTGGGGACAGAAGGCACTGAAGCTTTCTTT. Protein: CASSLGTEGTEAFF.

The rearrangement links TRBV2 to TRBJ2-7; D not resolved. This CDR3 has 15 residues. Germline V gives CDR1 SNHLY, CDR2 FYNNEI. The germline V and J ends were trimmed by 5 bases and 0 bases, with 14 bases remaining between them. CDR3 sequence (DNA): TGTGCCAGCAGTCGAAGCGCCCTACTCTCCTACGAGCAGTACTTC. It translates to CASSRSALLSYEQYF.

This chain joins TRBV6-5 and TRBJ2-7, with 10 bases matching TRBD1. Germline CDR1 MNHEY, CDR2 SVGAGI. Germline trimming cut 6 bases from V and 4 bases from J; bases unmatched to any gene: 6. The CDR3 sequence is 14 residues long. The CDR3: CASRADRGMYEQYV. For the CDR3, the DNA is TGTGCCAGCAGGGCGGACAGGGGGATGTACGAGCAGTACGTC.

V and J are TRBV5-4 and TRBJ1-1; D ambiguous. CDR1 SGHNT and CDR2 YYREEE come from the germline V gene (reference sequence). V was pared by 4 bases and J by 7 bases, with 14 bases between. The CDR3 loop spans 13 amino acids. CDR3: CASSAISENEAFF. CDR3 nucleotides: TGTGCCAGCAGCGCAATCAGTGAGAATGAAGCTTTCTTT.

The V gene is TRBV28, the J gene TRBJ1-2; D call uncertain. Looked up from germline, CDR1 is MDHEN and CDR2 is SYDVKM. This CDR3 has 12 amino acids. V was cut by 7 bases and J by 4 bases, with 10 bases left in between. The CDR3 reads CASKPETYGYTF. CDR3 in DNA: TGTGCCAGCAAACCCGAGACCTATGGCTACACCTTC.

The genes are TRBV10-3 and TRBJ2-7; either TRBD1 or TRBD2 may fit D (5 bases each). The CDR3 contains 13 residues. Looked up from germline, CDR1 is ENHRY and CDR2 is SYGVKD. Trimming stripped 4 bases from V and 3 bases from J, with 10 bases between. As DNA, the CDR3 is TGTGCCATCAGTGCCGGGACGAACTACGAGCAGTACTTC. It is translated as CAISAGTNYEQYF.

This sequence joins TRBV6-6 and TRBJ1-5, with 9 bases matching TRBD1. V trimming: 6 bases; J trimming: 7 bases; junction bases outside the gene matches: 7. Germline assignment: CDR1 MNHNY and CDR2 SVGAGI (reference sequence). The CDR3 consists of 14 residues. The CDR3 DNA reads TGTGCCAGCAGCACGGGACAGGGAGGCCAGCCCCAGCATTTT. Translated, it gives CASSTGQGGQPQHF.

This clone was seen a few times. The chain employs TRBV5-1 and TRBJ2-3, with TRBD1 as a possible D gene (7 bases). V was cut by 5 bases and J by 3 bases, with 13 bases left in between. There are 14 residues in the CDR3. In germline, CDR1 is SGHRS, CDR2 YFSETQ. The CDR3 reads CASRLTGRTDTQYF. DNA of the CDR3: TGCGCCAGCAGATTGACAGGGAGGACAGATACGCAGTATTTT.

Of note for this clone: This specimen includes other DNA sequences encoding the same CDR3. The CDR3 protein is CASSYSAGVSTDTQYF. CDR3 in DNA: TGTGCCAGCAGTTACTCGGCAGGAGTGAGCACAGATACGCAGTATTTT. V usage is TRBV6-5 and J usage is TRBJ2-3, with no clear D. The V gene lost 0 bases and the J gene lost 0 bases, with 10 bases spanning the gap. Germline CDR1 and CDR2: MNHEY and SVGAGI. This CDR3 is built from 16 residues.

A few counts support this clone. The chain has TRBV29-1 and TRBJ2-7; a weak D match, TRBD1 (5 bases). V was pared by 5 bases and J by 0 bases, with 14 bases between. This CDR3 region has 14 residues. The germline CDR1 and CDR2 sequences are SQVTM and ANQGSEA. The DNA of the CDR3 is TGCAGCGTTCTTAAACAGGCAAGCTCCTACGAGCAGTACTTC. Translation gives CSVLKQASSYEQYF.